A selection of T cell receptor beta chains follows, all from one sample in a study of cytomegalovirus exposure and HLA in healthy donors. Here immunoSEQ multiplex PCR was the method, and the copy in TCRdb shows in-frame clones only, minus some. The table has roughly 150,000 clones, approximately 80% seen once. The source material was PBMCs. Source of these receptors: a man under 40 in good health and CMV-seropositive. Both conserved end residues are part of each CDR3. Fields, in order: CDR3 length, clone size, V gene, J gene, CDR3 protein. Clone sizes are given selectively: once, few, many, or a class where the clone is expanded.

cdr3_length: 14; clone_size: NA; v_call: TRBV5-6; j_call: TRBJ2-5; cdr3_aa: CASSTRDYQETQYF
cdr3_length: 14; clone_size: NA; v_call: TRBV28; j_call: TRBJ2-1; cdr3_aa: CASSRGGSYNEQFF
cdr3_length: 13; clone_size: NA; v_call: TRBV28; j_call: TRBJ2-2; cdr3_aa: CAGGQGSTGELFF
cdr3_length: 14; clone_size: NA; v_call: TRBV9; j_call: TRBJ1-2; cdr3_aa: CASSDPRGSYGYTF
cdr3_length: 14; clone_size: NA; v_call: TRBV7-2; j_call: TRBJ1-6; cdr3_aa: CASSAGEVLSPLHF
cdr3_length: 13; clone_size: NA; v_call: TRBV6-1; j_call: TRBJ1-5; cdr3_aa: CASSPRGHQPQHF
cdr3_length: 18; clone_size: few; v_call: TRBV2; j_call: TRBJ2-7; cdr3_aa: CASSDGLAGALGTYEQYF
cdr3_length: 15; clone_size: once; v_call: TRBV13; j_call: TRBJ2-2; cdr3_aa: CASSLGTGGTGELFF
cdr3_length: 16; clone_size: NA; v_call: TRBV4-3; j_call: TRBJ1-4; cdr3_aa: CASSQDKAGVSEKLFF
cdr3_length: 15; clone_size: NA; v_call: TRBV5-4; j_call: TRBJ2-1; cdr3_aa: CASSLGLAGGIEQFF
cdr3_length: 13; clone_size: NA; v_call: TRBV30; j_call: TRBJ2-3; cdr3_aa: CAWRQGGPDTQYF
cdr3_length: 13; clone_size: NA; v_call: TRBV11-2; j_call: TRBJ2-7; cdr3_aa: CASSLTPTNEQYF
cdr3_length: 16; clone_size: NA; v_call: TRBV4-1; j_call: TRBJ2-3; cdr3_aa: CASSQALGRASDTQYF
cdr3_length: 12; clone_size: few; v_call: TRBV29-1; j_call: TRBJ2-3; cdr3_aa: CSTRLATDTQYF
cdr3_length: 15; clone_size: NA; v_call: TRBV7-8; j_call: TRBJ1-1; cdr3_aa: CASSLEGGDFAEAFF
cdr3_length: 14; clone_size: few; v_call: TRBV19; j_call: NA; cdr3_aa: CASSIVENSYEQYF
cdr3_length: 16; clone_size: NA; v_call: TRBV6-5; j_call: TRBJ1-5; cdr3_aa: CASSYSARGSNQPQPF
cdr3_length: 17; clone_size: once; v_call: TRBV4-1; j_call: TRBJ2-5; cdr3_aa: CASSRTGTSGSVETQYF
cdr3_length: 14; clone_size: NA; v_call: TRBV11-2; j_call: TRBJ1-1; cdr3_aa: CASSFDAGGTEAFF
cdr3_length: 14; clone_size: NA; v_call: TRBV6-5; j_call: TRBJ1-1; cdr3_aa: CASNGHTLTTEAFF
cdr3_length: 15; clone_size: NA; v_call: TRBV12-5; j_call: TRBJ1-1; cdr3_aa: CASGNRDRGNTEAFF
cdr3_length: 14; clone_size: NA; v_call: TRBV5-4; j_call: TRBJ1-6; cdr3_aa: CASSFGQGAGALHF
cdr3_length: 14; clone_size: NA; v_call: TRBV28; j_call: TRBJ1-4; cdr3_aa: CASSSRDRGEKLFF
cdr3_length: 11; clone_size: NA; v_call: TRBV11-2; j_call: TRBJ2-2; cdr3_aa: CASKGPGELFF
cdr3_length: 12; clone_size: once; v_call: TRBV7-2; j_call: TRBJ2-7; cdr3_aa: CASAGGTYEQYF
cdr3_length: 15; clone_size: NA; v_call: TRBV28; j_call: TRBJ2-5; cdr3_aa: CASSSSSGSRETQYF
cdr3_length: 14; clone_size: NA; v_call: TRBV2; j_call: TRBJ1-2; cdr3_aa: CASRSGTANYGYTF
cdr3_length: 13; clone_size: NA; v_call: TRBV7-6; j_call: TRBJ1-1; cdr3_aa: CASSSGQGTEAFF
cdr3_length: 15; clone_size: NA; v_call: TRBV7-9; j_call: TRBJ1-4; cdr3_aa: CASSSPDRVHEKLFF
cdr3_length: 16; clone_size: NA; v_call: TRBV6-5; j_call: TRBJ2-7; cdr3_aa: CASSYSGTGGQGEQYF
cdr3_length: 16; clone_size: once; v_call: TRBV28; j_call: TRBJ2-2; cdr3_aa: CASSPPDTLDTGELFF